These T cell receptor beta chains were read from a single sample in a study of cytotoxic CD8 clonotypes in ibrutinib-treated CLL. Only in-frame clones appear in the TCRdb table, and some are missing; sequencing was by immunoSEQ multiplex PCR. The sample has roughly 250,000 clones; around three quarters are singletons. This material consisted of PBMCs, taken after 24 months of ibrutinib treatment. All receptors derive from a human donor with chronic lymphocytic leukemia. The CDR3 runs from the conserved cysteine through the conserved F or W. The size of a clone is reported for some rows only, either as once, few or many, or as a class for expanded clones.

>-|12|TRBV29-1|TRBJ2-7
CSVATGSYEQYF
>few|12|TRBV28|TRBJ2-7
CASSRLVWEQYF
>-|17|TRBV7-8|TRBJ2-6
CASSLVPPSSGANVLTF
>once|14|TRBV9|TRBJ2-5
CASSVVGDQETQYF
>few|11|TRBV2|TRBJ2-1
CASAGRDEQFF
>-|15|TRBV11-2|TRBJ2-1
CASSLALAGVSEQFF
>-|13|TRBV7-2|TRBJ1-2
CASSLDPSYGYTF
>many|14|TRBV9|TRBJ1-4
CASSETGQREKLFF
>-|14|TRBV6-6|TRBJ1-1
CASSYPPFNTEAFF
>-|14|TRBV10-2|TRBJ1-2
CASSESGQLYGYTF
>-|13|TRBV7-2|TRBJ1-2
CASSSPGTGGYTF
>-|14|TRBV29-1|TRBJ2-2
CSVELAGRAGELFF
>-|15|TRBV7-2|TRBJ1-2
CASSPLGTQPYGYTF
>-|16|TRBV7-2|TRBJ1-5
CASSQNRGRLGQPQHF
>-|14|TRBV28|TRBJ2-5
CASIPGGAEETQYF
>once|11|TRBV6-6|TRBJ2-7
CASKNSYEQYF
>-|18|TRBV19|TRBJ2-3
CASSMESASGAWTDTQYF
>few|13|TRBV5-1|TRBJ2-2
CASSVQRPGELFF
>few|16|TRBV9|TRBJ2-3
CASSVVAGTSTDTQYF